Listed below are T cell receptor beta chains from one sample, sequenced in a study of blood T cell repertoires in COVID-19. Clones were read by immunoSEQ multiplex PCR, and TCRdb kept only the in-frame ones, dropping some. The sample has 150,000 to 200,000 clones; about 88% are singletons. The specimen was PBMCs or T cells enriched from blood (not recorded which). These receptors all stem from a woman between 18 and 29 years old who had recovered from COVID-19. Each CDR3 is given with its conserved first and last residue. The order of the fields is clone size, J gene, CDR3 length, V gene, D gene, CDR3 DNA, CDR3 protein. A D gene is named only where the DNA matches it firmly. The size of a clone is reported for some rows only, either as once, few or many, or as a class for expanded clones.

abundance: .; j_gene: TRBJ1-2; len: 12; v_gene: TRBV9; d_gene: TRBD1; CDR3nt: TGTGCCAGCAGCATCGACAGGGATTGCTACACCTTC; CDR3aa: CASSIDRDCYTF
abundance: .; j_gene: TRBJ2-7; len: 15; v_gene: TRBV4-2; d_gene: .; CDR3nt: TGTGCCAGCAGCCAAGAAACGGGAGAGAGTTACGAGCAGTACTTC; CDR3aa: CASSQETGESYEQYF
abundance: few; j_gene: TRBJ2-7; len: 13; v_gene: TRBV6-1; d_gene: .; CDR3nt: TGTGCCAGCAGTGAAGGGCAACACTACGAGCAGTACTTC; CDR3aa: CASSEGQHYEQYF
abundance: .; j_gene: TRBJ2-3; len: 13; v_gene: TRBV27; d_gene: .; CDR3nt: TGTGCCAGCAGTTTAACAAGCACAGATACGCAGTATTTT; CDR3aa: CASSLTSTDTQYF
abundance: .; j_gene: TRBJ1-2; len: 14; v_gene: TRBV27; d_gene: .; CDR3nt: TGTGCCAGTCGAAACAGGGAAACATACTATGGCTACACCTTC; CDR3aa: CASRNRETYYGYTF
abundance: .; j_gene: TRBJ2-3; len: 17; v_gene: TRBV5-8; d_gene: TRBD2; CDR3nt: TGTGCCAGCAGCTTGGGGGAGACTAGCGGGATCACAGATACGCAGTATTTT; CDR3aa: CASSLGETSGITDTQYF
abundance: .; j_gene: TRBJ1-6; len: 17; v_gene: TRBV12-2; d_gene: .; CDR3nt: TGTGCAAGTCGCTCACGGTCCGGGTCACATATTCTAGAACCCCTCCACTTT; CDR3aa: CASRSRSGSHILEPLHF
abundance: .; j_gene: TRBJ2-5; len: 16; v_gene: TRBV11-1; d_gene: TRBD2; CDR3nt: TGTGCCAGCAGCTTATTGGGGGGGAGGATACAAGAGACCCAGTACTTC; CDR3aa: CASSLLGGRIQETQYF
abundance: once; j_gene: TRBJ1-2; len: 17; v_gene: TRBV7-8; d_gene: .; CDR3nt: TGTGCCAGCAGCTCCAGCCGTCCCGGGAGCCTTGGTTTTGGCTACACCTTC; CDR3aa: CASSSSRPGSLGFGYTF
abundance: once; j_gene: TRBJ1-5; len: 17; v_gene: TRBV18; d_gene: TRBD1; CDR3nt: TGTGCCAGCTCACCATACGTGACAGGGTTGAGCAATCAGCCCCAGCATTTT; CDR3aa: CASSPYVTGLSNQPQHF
abundance: .; j_gene: TRBJ2-1; len: 13; v_gene: TRBV19; d_gene: TRBD1; CDR3nt: TGTGCCAGTAGGGGACAGGGGGACAATGAGCAGTTCTTC; CDR3aa: CASRGQGDNEQFF
abundance: .; j_gene: TRBJ2-7; len: 17; v_gene: TRBV14; d_gene: TRBD2; CDR3nt: TGTGCCAGCAGCCTCCCGGTGGGGGGAGCGGGAGTACTCGAGCAGTACTTC; CDR3aa: CASSLPVGGAGVLEQYF
abundance: few; j_gene: TRBJ1-5; len: 13; v_gene: TRBV6-2/TRBV6-3; d_gene: .; CDR3nt: TGTGCCAGCAGTTACGGGGGGGGACAGCCCCAGCATTTT; CDR3aa: CASSYGGGQPQHF
abundance: .; j_gene: TRBJ1-2; len: 15; v_gene: TRBV3-1/TRBV3-2; d_gene: TRBD1; CDR3nt: TGTGCCAGCAGCCTGAGTGTGGGGACAGGGTATGGCTACACCTTC; CDR3aa: CASSLSVGTGYGYTF
abundance: .; j_gene: TRBJ2-5; len: 14; v_gene: TRBV7-9; d_gene: .; CDR3nt: TGTGCCAGCAGCTTCACAGGGTTGCAAGAGACCCAGTACTTC; CDR3aa: CASSFTGLQETQYF
abundance: .; j_gene: TRBJ2-2; len: 14; v_gene: TRBV6-1; d_gene: .; CDR3nt: TGTGCCAGCCTTCGGTCCGAGAACACCGGGGAGCTGTTTTTT; CDR3aa: CASLRSENTGELFF
abundance: .; j_gene: TRBJ1-6; len: 14; v_gene: TRBV6-1; d_gene: .; CDR3nt: TGTGCCAGCAGTGAATCGGGGGAACGTTCACCCCTCCACTTT; CDR3aa: CASSESGERSPLHF
abundance: .; j_gene: TRBJ2-3; len: 14; v_gene: TRBV5-1; d_gene: TRBD2; CDR3nt: TGCGCCAGCAGTTACGGGAGGAGGACAGATACGCAGTATTTT; CDR3aa: CASSYGRRTDTQYF
abundance: .; j_gene: TRBJ1-6; len: 12; v_gene: TRBV2; d_gene: .; CDR3nt: TGTGCCAGCACAGACTATAATTCACCCCTCCACTTT; CDR3aa: CASTDYNSPLHF
abundance: .; j_gene: TRBJ2-3; len: 17; v_gene: TRBV19; d_gene: TRBD2; CDR3nt: TGTGCCAGTAGTCCAGGGACTAGCGGGATGAACACAGATACGCAGTATTTT; CDR3aa: CASSPGTSGMNTDTQYF
abundance: .; j_gene: TRBJ2-1; len: 16; v_gene: TRBV4-2; d_gene: .; CDR3nt: TGTGCCAGCAGCCAGGAAGCCGGGAACTTCTACAATGAGCAGTTCTTC; CDR3aa: CASSQEAGNFYNEQFF
abundance: .; j_gene: TRBJ2-3; len: 13; v_gene: TRBV6-5; d_gene: .; CDR3nt: TGTGCCAGCAGTTACTCGTACACAGATACGCAGTATTTT; CDR3aa: CASSYSYTDTQYF
abundance: .; j_gene: TRBJ1-1; len: 14; v_gene: TRBV2; d_gene: .; CDR3nt: TGTGCCAGCAGGGTAGGGGGACCCCGGGAAAAAGCTTTCTTT; CDR3aa: CASRVGGPREKAFF
abundance: .; j_gene: TRBJ2-7; len: 13; v_gene: TRBV19; d_gene: .; CDR3nt: TGTGCCAGTAGTATGGACAGAACCTACGAGCAGTACTTC; CDR3aa: CASSMDRTYEQYF
abundance: .; j_gene: TRBJ2-2; len: 15; v_gene: TRBV7-7; d_gene: .; CDR3nt: TGTGCTAGCAGCTTTGGAGCGTCGAACACCGGGGAGCTGTTTTTT; CDR3aa: CASSFGASNTGELFF
abundance: .; j_gene: TRBJ2-3; len: 15; v_gene: TRBV6-1; d_gene: .; CDR3nt: TGTGCCAGCAGTGATCAGGTTTCGATCACAGATACGCAGTATTTT; CDR3aa: CASSDQVSITDTQYF
abundance: .; j_gene: TRBJ1-1; len: 13; v_gene: TRBV3-1/TRBV3-2; d_gene: TRBD1; CDR3nt: TGTGCCAGCAGCCAAGAAGGGACAGGGAGAGCTTTCTTT; CDR3aa: CASSQEGTGRAFF
abundance: .; j_gene: TRBJ1-4; len: 15; v_gene: TRBV14; d_gene: TRBD1; CDR3nt: TGTGCCAGCAGCCAAGGGGACAGGGTGAGGGAAAAACTGTTTTTT; CDR3aa: CASSQGDRVREKLFF
abundance: few; j_gene: TRBJ1-2; len: 14; v_gene: TRBV27; d_gene: .; CDR3nt: TGTGCCAGCAGTTACCTGGGGGGAACTAATGGCTACACCTTC; CDR3aa: CASSYLGGTNGYTF
abundance: .; j_gene: TRBJ2-1; len: 19; v_gene: TRBV6-4; d_gene: TRBD2; CDR3nt: TGTGCCAGCAGGACCCTGAGAAATAGGGACTGCGGGAGTTCTGATGAGCAGTTCTTC; CDR3aa: CASRTLRNRDCGSSDEQFF
abundance: once; j_gene: TRBJ2-3; len: 16; v_gene: TRBV7-8; d_gene: .; CDR3nt: TGTGCCAGCAGCCCTTCTCGGACAGCCCGCACAGATACGCAGTATTTT; CDR3aa: CASSPSRTARTDTQYF
abundance: .; j_gene: TRBJ2-5; len: 12; v_gene: TRBV18; d_gene: .; CDR3nt: TGTGCCAGCTCAAGCACCCAAGAGACCCAGTACTTC; CDR3aa: CASSSTQETQYF
abundance: .; j_gene: TRBJ2-5; len: 15; v_gene: TRBV7-9; d_gene: .; CDR3nt: TGTGCCAGCAGCTTAAAAACGGGGTGGGAAGAGACCCAGTACTTC; CDR3aa: CASSLKTGWEETQYF
abundance: .; j_gene: TRBJ2-5; len: 9; v_gene: TRBV20-1; d_gene: .; CDR3nt: TGCAGTGCCGGGACACCGGCGTACTTC; CDR3aa: CSAGTPAYF
abundance: .; j_gene: TRBJ2-7; len: 15; v_gene: TRBV19; d_gene: TRBD2; CDR3nt: TGTGCCAGTAGTGGAACTAGCGGGAGCAACTACGAGCAGTACTTC; CDR3aa: CASSGTSGSNYEQYF
abundance: .; j_gene: TRBJ1-4; len: 13; v_gene: TRBV11-2; d_gene: .; CDR3nt: TGTGCCAGCAGCTCACCCGGGGGGAGAAAACTGTTTTTT; CDR3aa: CASSSPGGRKLFF